These T cell receptor beta chains were read from a single sample in a study of T-cell memory formation after mild COVID-19. TCRdb ran MiXCR on the 5' RACE reads and lists one entry per CDR3 protein. The sample contains roughly 380,000 distinct CDR3 sequences, approximately 29% of which appear only once. The sequencing sample was made of PBMCs or a T cell subset sorted from them (not recorded which). The origin of the receptors is an adult woman who had mild COVID-19 (a few samples of this study predate the infection). Cell type and time point are not known. Both conserved end residues are part of each CDR3.

j_gene	v_gene	CDR3aa
TRBJ2-1	TRBV9	CASSVDPGARNEQFF
TRBJ1-1	TRBV20-1	CSARTGRRNTEAFF
TRBJ1-6	TRBV4-3	CASSQESDSYNSPLHF
TRBJ1-2	TRBV7-9	CASSSTGRPNYGYTF
TRBJ2-7	TRBV3-1	CASSQEGLLSYEQYF
TRBJ1-2	TRBV4-1	CASSQDDQYYGYTF
TRBJ2-7	TRBV12-3/TRBV12-4	CASRTGASVYEQYF
TRBJ2-1	TRBV7-3	CASSLDGEQFF
TRBJ2-7	TRBV9	CASSVAQGDYEQYF
TRBJ2-1	TRBV7-9	CASSHQPGPGFLNEQFF
TRBJ2-1	TRBV7-9	CASSWTGLALSSYNEQFF
TRBJ1-6	TRBV5-1	CASRDGIYYRSPLHF
TRBJ1-6	TRBV5-1	CASSETGSGSPLHF
TRBJ2-1	TRBV30	CAWSRTNNEQFF
TRBJ2-2	TRBV27	CASSQSTGELFF
TRBJ2-5	TRBV9	CASSVDGVGTQYF
TRBJ1-1	TRBV20-1	CSARTEVGMTEAFF
TRBJ2-7	TRBV7-2	CASSADRDTRYYEQYF
TRBJ1-2	TRBV24-1	CATSEGHGSYGYTF
TRBJ2-7	TRBV11-2	CASSLAPGALSYEQYF
TRBJ2-6	TRBV24-1	CATSDPRGVTVAGANVLTF
TRBJ2-3	TRBV7-2	CASSQLGLAGDTQYF
TRBJ2-3	TRBV4-3	CASSQALAPSTDTQYF
TRBJ2-5	TRBV6-6	CASSYALAQKETQYF
TRBJ1-2	TRBV7-8	CASSPGQGIGTSGYTF
TRBJ2-1	TRBV5-1	CASSWGGLAGSNNEQFF
TRBJ1-3	TRBV7-2	CASSIRRSSGNTIYF
TRBJ2-5	TRBV20-1	CSAVWREGRETQYF
TRBJ2-1	TRBV5-1	CASSLSGTSGDYNEQFF
TRBJ1-1	TRBV9	CASSVGATGLHTEAFF
TRBJ1-2	TRBV3-1	CASSRTLFNYGYTF
TRBJ2-1	TRBV5-1	CASRRAAEQFF
TRBJ2-3	TRBV2	CASRGGTSTDTQYF
TRBJ2-7	TRBV27	CASSLKGFAYEQYF
TRBJ1-4	TRBV6-5	CASSPQLDEKLFF
TRBJ2-5	TRBV5-1	CASSWTSGSRRETQYF
TRBJ2-2	TRBV12-3/TRBV12-4	CASSLAGRYTGELFF
TRBJ1-1	TRBV6-2/TRBV6-3	CASSYRGPAFF
TRBJ2-3	TRBV7-9	CASLGGSTDTQYF
TRBJ1-1	TRBV19	CASSRGWGEAFF
TRBJ2-3	TRBV18	CASSSRDNTDTQYF